This T cell receptor beta chain is drawn from a study of T cells in Graves' hyperthyroidism and ophthalmopathy. General study findings and limits: Ophthalmopathy, as predicted by the model, came a median roughly 6.5 months after the prediction.

Turning to this clonotype: Its target is unknown.

RNA transcripts provided the source from which TCR beta CDR3 regions were amplified. RT-PCR in the first round (using the HTBI primer set) targeted the TCR CDR3. TCRdb fed the multiplex PCR reads into MiXCR, producing one record per CDR3 protein. The table lists 660,000 or so distinct CDR3 sequences, less than 25% of them singletons. The V end was cut by 5 bases, the J end by 2 bases, with 9 bases between. CDR1 KGHSH and CDR2 LQKENI come from the germline V gene. This CDR3 region has 13 residues. Input material: blood. The V call is TRBV18, the J call TRBJ1-1; D is undetermined. This TCR derives from a man aged 30 to 39 with Graves' ophthalmopathy. The CDR3: CASSYPRNTEAFF. CDR3 DNA: TGTGCCAGCTCATATCCTAGAAACACTGAAGCTTTCTTT.